The 5 T cell receptor beta chains presented below share a single source sample, sequenced in a study of spatial heterogeneity in lung cancer. TCRdb reprocessed the 5' RACE reads via MiXCR and lists one record per CDR3 protein. This sample has about 70,000 distinct CDR3 sequences, with around 8.9% found just once. The time point: blood at routine non-recurrence follow-up after resection. Sequenced material: PBMCs, taken at follow-up. The origin of the receptors is a female donor with early-stage non-small cell lung cancer.

The chain combines TRBV20-1 with TRBJ1-5; D may be TRBD1 (5 bases). Per germline, CDR1 DFQATT and CDR2 SNEGSKA (reference sequence). Trimming removed 4 bases from V and 2 bases from J, with 15 bases in between. The CDR3 consists of 15 residues. CDR3 bases: TGCAGTGCTAAGGAGCAGGGAGTGCGCAATCAGCCCCAGCATTTT. Translation: CSAKEQGVRNQPQHF.

This clonotype was counted many times. V and J are TRBV23-1 and TRBJ2-6, with TRBD2 matching 10 bases. TRBV23-1 is an ORF; its function is uncertain. The CDR3 is 21 residues long. Trimming at V came to 6 bases and at J to 0 bases, leaving 17 bases not matched to a gene. This chain's CDR3 is CASRASTSGPQKLSGANVLTF. Here the CDR3 DNA reads TGCGCCAGCAGAGCATCGACTAGCGGGCCGCAGAAACTCTCTGGGGCCAACGTCCTGACTTTC.

In this sample, this clonotype turned up many times. The chain combines TRBV11-2 with TRBJ2-1, with a possible D match to TRBD2 (5 bases). Trimming stripped 5 bases from V and 6 bases from J, with 14 bases between. This CDR3 is 14 amino acids long. The germline V gene has CDR1 SGHAT and CDR2 FQNNGV. Written as DNA, the CDR3 is TGTGCCAGCAGCCTCGAGCTAGCTGGCAATGAGCAGTTCTTC. Translation: CASSLELAGNEQFF.

This clonotype was observed many times. V and J are TRBV7-8 and TRBJ2-7; 8 bases are shared with TRBD2. The germline gives CDR1 SGHVS, CDR2 FQNEAQ. The CDR3 loop spans 15 amino acids. Trimming removed 5 bases from V and 6 bases from J; junction bases left unmatched: 12. CDR3 nucleotides: TGTGCCAGCAGCCCTAGACTAGCGCGCGGGGGCGAGCAGTACTTC. It yields the protein CASSPRLARGGEQYF.

This chain joins TRBV5-6 and TRBJ2-5; D might be TRBD2 (5 bases). Germline V lookup: CDR1 SGHDT, CDR2 YYEEEE. V lost 3 bases and J lost 5, with 17 bases in between. The CDR3 covers 15 residues. The CDR3 bases are TGTGCCAGCAGCTCCAAGGCTCGCGGGTTGGAGACCCAGTACTTC. The encoded protein is CASSSKARGLETQYF.